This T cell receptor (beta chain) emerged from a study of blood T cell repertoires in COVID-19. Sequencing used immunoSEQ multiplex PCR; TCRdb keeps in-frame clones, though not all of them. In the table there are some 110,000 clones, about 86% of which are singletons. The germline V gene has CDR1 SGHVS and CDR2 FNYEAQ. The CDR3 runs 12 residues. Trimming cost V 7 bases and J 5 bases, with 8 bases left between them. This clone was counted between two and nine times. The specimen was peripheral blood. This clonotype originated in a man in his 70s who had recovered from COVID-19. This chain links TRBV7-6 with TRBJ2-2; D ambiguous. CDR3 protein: CASTHFTGELFF. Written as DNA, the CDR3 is TGTGCCAGCACCCATTTTACCGGGGAGCTGTTTTTT. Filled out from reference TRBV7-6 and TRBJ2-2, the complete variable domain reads GAGVSQSPRYKVTKRGQDVALRCDPISGHVSLYWYRQALGQGPEFLTYFNYEAQQDKSGLPNDRFSAERPEGSISTLTIQRTEQRDSAMYRCASTHFTGELFFGEGSRLTVL.